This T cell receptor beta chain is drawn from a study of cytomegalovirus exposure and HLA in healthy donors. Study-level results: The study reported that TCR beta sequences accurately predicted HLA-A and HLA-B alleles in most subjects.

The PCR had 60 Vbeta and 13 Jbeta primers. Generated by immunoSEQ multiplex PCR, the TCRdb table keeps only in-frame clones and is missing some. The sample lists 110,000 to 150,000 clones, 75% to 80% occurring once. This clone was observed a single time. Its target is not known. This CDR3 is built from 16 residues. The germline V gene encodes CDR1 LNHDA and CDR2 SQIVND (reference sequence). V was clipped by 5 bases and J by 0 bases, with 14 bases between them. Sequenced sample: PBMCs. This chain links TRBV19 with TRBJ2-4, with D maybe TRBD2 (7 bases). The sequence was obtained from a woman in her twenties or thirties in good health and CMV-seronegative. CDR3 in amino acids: CASSPGGALAKNIQYF. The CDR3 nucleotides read TGTGCCAGTAGTCCTGGGGGGGCGTTAGCCAAAAACATTCAGTACTTC.